This T cell receptor (beta chain) was observed in a study of blood T cell repertoires in COVID-19. For the study at large: The United States, Italy and Spain supplied acute and convalescent COVID-19 samples. Sample material is recorded as cDNA or gDNA derived from T cells, B-cell-depleted T cells, or PBMCs.

V lost 1 base to trimming and J lost 4 bases; unmatched junction nucleotides: 10. The CDR3 length is 17 residues. Germline V CDR1 and CDR2: LGHNA, YSLEER. In the original workflow: The authors estimated nucleated cell counts from reference gene primer amplification. Here immunoSEQ multiplex PCR was the method, and the copy in TCRdb shows in-frame clones only, minus some. That table furnishes V, J and clone size, whereas the DNA furnished D and trimming. The table has approximately 54,000 clones, just over 90% seen once; the top ten hold under 9%. The sample taken for sequencing was peripheral blood. The genes are TRBV4-3 and TRBJ1-2, with 9 bases that match TRBD1. This TCR was recovered from a woman between 40 and 50 years old with active COVID-19. This CDR3 reads CASSQGYNRGQVYGYTF. The CDR3 nucleotides are TGCGCCAGCAGCCAAGGGTATAACAGGGGGCAAGTCTATGGCTACACCTTC.